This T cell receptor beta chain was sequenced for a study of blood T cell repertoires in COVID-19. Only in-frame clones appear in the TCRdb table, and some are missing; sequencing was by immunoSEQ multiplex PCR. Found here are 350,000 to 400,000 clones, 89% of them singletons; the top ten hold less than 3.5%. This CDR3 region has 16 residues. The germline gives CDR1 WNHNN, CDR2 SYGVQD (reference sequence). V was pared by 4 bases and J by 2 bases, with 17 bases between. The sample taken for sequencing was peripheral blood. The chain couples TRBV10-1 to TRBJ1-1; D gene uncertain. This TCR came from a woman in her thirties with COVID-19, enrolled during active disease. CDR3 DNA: TGCGCCAGCAGTGCGGGGTTTCACCGGGGTAACACTGAAGCTTTCTTT. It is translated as CASSAGFHRGNTEAFF.